This T cell receptor beta chain was retrieved from a study of blood T cells in healthy people across ages. With a J-beta primer mix and a sample-barcoded 5' primer, a second PCR ran roughly 6 to 11 cycles. Sequencing yielded, for each sample, at least 3 million paired-end reads carrying CDR3. TCRdb ran MiXCR on the 5' RACE reads and lists one entry per CDR3 protein. The data hold approximately 1,700,000 distinct CDR3 sequences, with around 40% observed a single time. The CDR3 has 16 residues. The V end lost 6 bases, the J end lost 4 bases, and 21 bases lay between the germline ends. There are a few counts of this clonotype. What it recognizes is unknown. Findings and limits, study-wide: Naive T cell percentage strongly correlated with TCR beta diversity. Possibly confounding the expanded clonotype changes was the fact that donor CMV status was unknown. Per million T cells, TCR beta diversity dropped roughly linearly as age increased.

The receptor comes from a human donor in good health. The chain has TRBV12-3 or TRBV12-4 and TRBJ1-2; a possible D gene is TRBD1 (6 bases). The sequenced sample was blood. CDR3 nucleotides: TGTGCCAGCAGCCCGAAATCGGGGGCTCGGGGCTATGGCTACACCTTC. It specifies CASSPKSGARGYGYTF.